A single sample is the source of the 22 T cell receptor beta chains below, sequenced in a study of blood T cell repertoires in COVID-19. Sequenced by immunoSEQ multiplex PCR; TCRdb stores in-frame clones only, minus some. The sample holds 98,000 or so clones; 75% to 95% are singletons and the top ten take roughly 6%. The sequencing sample was made of peripheral blood. Receptor source: a human donor in a cohort sampled during active COVID-19.

The CDR3 DNA follows: TGTGCCAGCAGGCAGGGGCGCGGAACTGAAGCTTTCTTT. Protein sequence: CASRQGRGTEAFF. This chain uses TRBV6-5 with TRBJ1-1, with a tentative D call TRBD1 (6 bases). Germline V CDR1 and CDR2: MNHEY, SVGAGI. V lost 6 bases to trimming and J lost 5 bases, with 13 bases between them. The CDR3 extends over 13 amino acids.

The chain combines TRBV7-2 with TRBJ2-2; 7 nucleotides agree with TRBD2. The germline gives CDR1 SGHTA, CDR2 FQGNSA. This CDR3 is built from 15 residues. Trimming removed 10 bases from V and 4 bases from J; junction bases left unmatched: 12. The CDR3 spells CATPEAGISTGELFF. The CDR3, as DNA: TGTGCCACCCCGGAAGCGGGGATTAGCACCGGGGAGCTGTTTTTT.

This clone was observed once. Other DNA sequences in the sample encode the same CDR3. The chain links TRBV19 to TRBJ1-2, with a tentative D call TRBD1 (5 bases). The CDR3 sequence is 14 residues long. Germline CDR1 LNHDA, CDR2 SQIVND (reference sequence). Trimming shortened V by 3 bases and J by 3 bases, and 11 bases separated the two germline ends. CDR3 sequence reads: CASSIGGSHYGYTF. In DNA, the CDR3 is TGTGCCAGTAGTATTGGGGGGAGCCACTATGGCTACACCTTC. Using reference TRBV19 and TRBJ1-2 for the parts outside the CDR3, the full variable domain is DGGITQSPKYLFRKEGQNVTLSCEQNLNHDAMYWYRQDPGQGLRLIYYSQIVNDFQKGDIAEGYSVSREKKESFPLTVTSAQKNPTAFYLCASSIGGSHYGYTFGSGTRLTVV.

Concerning this clone: This specimen includes other DNA sequences encoding the same CDR3. The rearrangement uses TRBV2 and TRBJ1-5; D might be TRBD1 (6 bases). CDR3 length: 15 residues. Looked up from germline, CDR1 is SNHLY and CDR2 is FYNNEI. V lost 3 bases and J 0 bases, leaving 9 bases between the germline ends. The CDR3 protein is CASSEGHNSNQPQHF. The CDR3 DNA reads TGTGCCAGCAGTGAGGGACACAATAGCAATCAGCCCCAGCATTTT. The full variable domain, completed using reference TRBV2 and TRBJ1-5, is EPEVTQTPSHQVTQMGQEVILRCVPISNHLYFYWYRQILGQKVEFLVSFYNNEISEKSEIFDDQFSVERPDGSNFTLKIRSTKLEDSAMYFCASSEGHNSNQPQHFGDGTRLSIL.

This clone was detected once. The V gene is TRBV28, the J gene TRBJ2-3, with TRBD2 identical over 10 bases. Germline trimming cut 5 bases from V and 5 bases from J; bases unmatched to any gene: 22. Looked up from germline, CDR1 is MDHEN and CDR2 is SYDVKM. This CDR3 is built from 20 residues. This chain's CDR3 is CASSPARGRGLAGGEDTQYF. CDR3 in DNA: TGTGCCAGCAGTCCAGCCCGGGGCAGGGGGTTAGCGGGAGGAGAAGATACGCAGTATTTT.

V and J are TRBV7-7 and TRBJ2-1; 7 bases are shared with TRBD1. This CDR3 has 13 amino acids. Trimming cost V 4 bases and J 7 bases; bases outside gene matches: 4. Germline values: CDR1 SSHAT, CDR2 FNYEAQ (reference sequence). The CDR3, as DNA: TGTGCCAGCAGCTCAAGACAGGGAAATGAGCAGTTCTTC. Protein sequence: CASSSRQGNEQFF.

This CDR3 is CASSRSGQEGDTQYF. CDR3 sequence (DNA): TGTGCCAGTAGTAGGTCCGGCCAGGAGGGAGATACGCAGTATTTT. The chain recombines TRBV19 with TRBJ2-3, with a weak D call TRBD2 (6 bases). The CDR3 contains 15 residues. Germline V gives CDR1 LNHDA, CDR2 SQIVND (reference sequence). V lost 4 bases, J lost 5 bases, and 16 bases lay in between.

The chain couples TRBV11-2 to TRBJ2-5; D gene uncertain. Germline V gene sequence: CDR1 SGHAT, CDR2 FQNNGV. The CDR3 is made up of 13 amino acids. The germline V and J ends were trimmed by 7 bases and 5 bases, with 14 bases remaining between them. The CDR3 here is CASKSPGWETQYF. Written as DNA, the CDR3 is TGTGCCAGCAAATCCCCCGGGTGGGAGACCCAGTACTTC.

This clone was counted ten times or more. J is TRBJ2-2 and V is TRBV4-3, with 12 bases identical to TRBD2. The V gene's germline CDR1 is LGHNA and CDR2 YSLEER. The J segment lost 6 bases and the V segment lost 1 base, leaving 0 bases of the junction unmatched. This CDR3 is built from 15 residues. CDR3 in amino acids: CASSQASGGAGELFF. CDR3 DNA sequence: TGCGCCAGCAGCCAAGCTAGCGGGGGGGCCGGGGAGCTGTTTTTT.

The chain has TRBV19 and TRBJ1-2; D possibly corresponds to TRBD1 (6 bases). Trimming removed 6 bases from V and 4 bases from J, with 15 bases in between. This CDR3 contains 14 residues. The germline V gene has CDR1 LNHDA and CDR2 SQIVND (reference sequence). The CDR3 sequence is CASSDRPLSYGYTF. Here the CDR3 DNA reads TGTGCCAGTAGCGACAGGCCGCTTTCCTATGGCTACACCTTC.

This clone was seen once. The V gene is TRBV5-6, the J gene TRBJ1-2; 8 bases align to TRBD1. After removal of 0 bases from V and 6 bases from J, the junction contained 4 bases not matched to a gene. Germline V lookup: CDR1 SGHDT, CDR2 YYEEEE. The CDR3 contains 14 residues. The CDR3 protein is CASSLGTGWDGYTF. In DNA, the CDR3 is TGTGCCAGCAGCTTGGGGACAGGGTGGGATGGCTACACCTTC.

The rearrangement links TRBV7-2 to TRBJ2-3; tentative D call: TRBD2 (6 bases). The CDR3 totals 14 residues. Trimming took off 4 bases at V and 6 bases at J, with 14 bases between the two ends. Germline CDR1 is SGHTA and CDR2 is FQGNSA. CDR3 DNA: TGTGCCAGCAGCTGGAGGGGTACTCCTGATACGCAGTATTTT. It is translated as CASSWRGTPDTQYF.

The CDR3 sequence: CASSQKSRAYGYTF. CDR3 nucleotides: TGTGCCAGCAGCCAAAAGTCCAGGGCCTATGGCTACACCTTC. V gene TRBV4-2 combines with J gene TRBJ1-2; a possible D gene is TRBD1 (5 bases). The CDR3 consists of 14 residues. Trimming cost V 2 bases and J 4 bases, with 11 bases left between them. Germline V gives CDR1 LGHNA, CDR2 YNFKEQ.

The count of this clone is one. The chain has TRBV28 and TRBJ1-2, with TRBD1 matching 9 bases. This CDR3 is built from 14 residues. V was pared by 2 bases and J by 9 bases, with 7 bases of the junction left unmatched. Germline V gene sequence: CDR1 MDHEN, CDR2 SYDVKM. CDR3 sequence: CASSLTGGAVSYTF. The CDR3 region has the DNA TGTGCCAGCAGTTTAACAGGGGGCGCCGTAAGCTACACCTTC.

The chain has TRBV15 and TRBJ2-2; no reliable D call. V was pared by 0 bases and J by 4 bases, with 12 bases between. Germline values: CDR1 LNHNV, CDR2 YYDKDF (reference sequence). This CDR3 spans 16 amino acids. Here the CDR3 reads CATSREYQFSTGELFF. In DNA, the CDR3 is TGTGCCACCAGCAGAGAGTACCAGTTCAGCACCGGGGAGCTGTTTTTT.

V gene TRBV21-1 combines with J gene TRBJ2-1; the table calls TRBD1, which could not be checked here. TRBV21-1 is assigned pseudogene status. The CDR3 consists of 15 residues. The CDR3 sequence is CASSRPSGGWREQFF. CDR3 sequence (DNA): TGTGCCAGCAGCAGGCCTTCAGGGGGGTGGCGGGAGCAGTTCTTC.

This chain uses TRBV28 with TRBJ2-7; D remains ambiguous. The germline CDR1 and CDR2 sequences are MDHEN and SYDVKM. V dropped 1 base and J dropped 2 bases, with 9 bases sitting between them. The CDR3 loop spans 14 amino acids. The CDR3 bases are TGTGCCAGCAGTTTATACAGAAAGACCTACGAGCAGTACTTC. Its protein is CASSLYRKTYEQYF.

This chain links TRBV5-6 with TRBJ1-1; no clear D. V was trimmed by 2 bases and J by 6 bases, leaving 17 bases between them. The CDR3 loop spans 15 amino acids. The germline gives CDR1 SGHDT, CDR2 YYEEEE. The CDR3 DNA reads TGTGCCAGCAGCTTACTTTTAGAGGGAAATGCTGAAGCTTTCTTT. Translating it yields CASSLLLEGNAEAFF.

The V and J genes are TRBV7-2 and TRBJ1-6; the D gene is possibly TRBD1 (6 bases). Between the trimmed V and J ends, which lost 5 bases and 0 bases, there was a span of 20 bases. The CDR3 runs 19 residues. CDR1 and CDR2 (germline): SGHTA, FQGNSA. The CDR3 DNA is TGTGCCAGCAGCCCTAGAGGGCAGACAGGAGGCTCCTATAATTCACCCCTCCACTTT. It codes for CASSPRGQTGGSYNSPLHF.

The J gene is TRBJ1-1, the V gene TRBV7-2; D gene ambiguous. Germline V gives CDR1 SGHTA, CDR2 FQGNSA. The CDR3 is made up of 15 amino acids. V lost 1 base and J lost 0, with 9 bases in between. The CDR3 reads CASSLVGGMNTEAFF. DNA of the CDR3: TGTGCCAGCAGCTTAGTAGGAGGGATGAACACTGAAGCTTTCTTT.

The rearrangement uses TRBV7-6 and TRBJ1-1; 7 bases line up with TRBD1. V lost 3 bases and J lost 0; bases outside the gene matches: 4. Per germline, CDR1 SGHVS and CDR2 FNYEAQ. The CDR3 covers 15 residues. CDR3 region: CASSFLDRMNTEAFF. CDR3 nucleotides: TGTGCCAGCAGCTTTTTGGACAGGATGAACACTGAAGCTTTCTTT.

J is TRBJ1-1 and V is TRBV7-3; 9 bases agree with TRBD1. The CDR3 contains 14 residues. Germline V gene sequence: CDR1 SGHTA, CDR2 FQGTGA. V was clipped by 3 bases and J by 1 base; unmatched bases: 0. In DNA, the CDR3 is TGTGCCAGCAGCTTGACAGGGGGGAACACTGAAGCTTTCTTT. Translated, it gives CASSLTGGNTEAFF.